What follows are 10 T cell receptor beta chains derived from one specimen sequenced in a study of blood T cell repertoires in COVID-19. TCRdb's copy holds only in-frame clones and misses some; the assay was immunoSEQ multiplex PCR. The sample lists more than 110,000 clones, roughly 80% occurring once. Material: peripheral blood. These receptors were obtained from a woman aged 80 or older in a cohort sampled during active or convalescent COVID-19.

This rearrangement joins TRBV24-1 to TRBJ2-5, with D possibly TRBD2 on 7 matching bases. Germline V gene data show CDR1 as KGHDR and CDR2 as SFDVKD. V was shortened by 4 bases and J by 10 bases, with 27 bases between the two germline ends. The CDR3 has 17 amino acids. This CDR3 reads CATSDPPGPGEGENQYF. The CDR3 nucleotides read TGTGCCACCAGTGACCCACCCGGACCGGGGGAGGGGGAAAACCAGTACTTC.

J is TRBJ2-1 and V is TRBV11-3; 10 bases are shared with TRBD2. The CDR3 has 16 residues. Germline CDR1 and CDR2: SGHNT and YENEEA. The ends lost 6 bases at V and 4 bases at J; junction bases unmatched: 9. Here the CDR3 DNA reads TGTGCCAGCAGTTTAATCGGACTAGCGGAGTACAATGAGCAGTTCTTC. It translates to CASSLIGLAEYNEQFF.

The chain employs TRBV6-5 and TRBJ1-2, with a possible D match to TRBD1 (6 bases). This CDR3 spans 13 amino acids. V lost 6 bases and J lost 8, with 16 bases in between. Germline CDR1 is MNHEY and CDR2 is SVGAGI. The CDR3 region is CASRLQGSIGYTF. The CDR3 DNA is TGTGCCAGCAGGTTACAGGGAAGCATAGGCTACACCTTC.

The chain couples TRBV5-1 to TRBJ2-5, with D uncertain. Germline V lookup: CDR1 SGHRS, CDR2 YFSETQ. Deletions cut 0 bases from V and 4 bases from J, with 10 bases between. The CDR3 has 14 amino acids. DNA of the CDR3: TGCGCCAGCAGCTTGGTGTACGAGCCAGAGACCCAGTACTTC. Translating it yields CASSLVYEPETQYF. Using reference TRBV5-1 and TRBJ2-5 for the parts outside the CDR3, the full variable domain is KAGVTQTPRYLIKTRGQQVTLSCSPISGHRSVSWYQQTPGQGLQFLFEYFSETQRNKGNFPGRFSGRQFSNSRSEMNVSTLELGDSALYLCASSLVYEPETQYFGPGTRLLVL.

V and J are TRBV2 and TRBJ1-6; a weak D match, TRBD1 (5 bases). Trimming removed 6 bases from V and 7 bases from J, with 16 bases in between. CDR3 length equals 15 residues. Germline values: CDR1 SNHLY, CDR2 FYNNEI. CDR3 in amino acids: CASRRNGGLNSPLHF. The CDR3 nucleotides read TGTGCCAGCAGACGAAACGGGGGACTAAATTCACCCCTCCACTTT.

The chain has TRBV10-1 and TRBJ1-1, with a weak D call TRBD1 (5 bases). The ends were cut back, 8 bases at V and 0 bases at J, with 13 bases in the middle. This CDR3 region has 14 residues. The V gene's germline CDR1 is WNHNN and CDR2 SYGVQD (reference sequence). CDR3 DNA sequence: TGCGCCAGCTTAACGAGACAGCTGAACACTGAAGCTTTCTTT. This codes for CASLTRQLNTEAFF.

This clone was counted a few times. The chain recombines TRBV4-2 with TRBJ1-2, with 9 bases fitting TRBD1. The germline V gene has CDR1 LGHNA and CDR2 YNFKEQ. Losses at the gene ends were 4 bases for V and 8 bases for J; bases not matched to a gene: 8. This CDR3 is built from 14 residues. The CDR3 DNA sequence: TGTGCCAGCAGCCTCACCGGGACAGGGAAGGGCTACACCTTC. Its translation is CASSLTGTGKGYTF.

The chain has TRBV5-1 and TRBJ1-3; D call uncertain. There are 18 residues in the CDR3. V lost 3 bases, J lost 0 bases, and 19 bases lay in between. Germline V gene sequence: CDR1 SGHRS, CDR2 YFSETQ. DNA of the CDR3: TGCGCCAGCAGCTACCTCCCGGCCTGGCGGAACTCTGGAAACACCATATATTTT. Translation gives CASSYLPAWRNSGNTIYF.

The chain links TRBV3-1 (or the pseudogene TRBV3-2) to TRBJ1-4; D not resolved. This CDR3 comprises 14 residues. Between the trimmed V and J ends, which lost 1 base and 4 bases, there was a span of 7 bases. Germline loops: CDR1 LGHDT, CDR2 YNNKEL (reference sequence). CDR3 sequence (DNA): TGTGCCAGCAGCCAAGCAGGTATTAATGAAAAACTGTTTTTT. Protein product: CASSQAGINEKLFF.

V and J are TRBV18 and TRBJ2-7, with 9 bases that match TRBD1. The CDR3 consists of 16 residues. The germline V gene has CDR1 KGHSH and CDR2 LQKENI. Unmatched junction bases numbered 7, after V lost 3 bases and J lost 1 base. CDR3 sequence: CASSPNRDRASYEQYV. Here the CDR3 DNA reads TGTGCCAGCTCACCTAACCGGGACAGGGCGTCCTACGAGCAGTACGTC.